The 27 T cell receptor beta chains given below trace back to one sample, sequenced in a study of PD-1 blockade in classical Hodgkin lymphoma. Using immunoSEQ multiplex PCR, the repertoire was profiled, and TCRdb retains in-frame clones only, with some absent. This sample yields fewer than 15,000 clones, of which around 86% are seen a single time; about 39% belongs to the top ten. Brentuximab vedotin exposure varied among the patients, all of whom had relapsed after autologous stem cell transplantation. This specimen was peripheral blood mononuclear cells (PBMCs), taken at baseline. All receptors come from a human donor with classical Hodgkin lymphoma.

This clone was recorded only once. The chain combines TRBV6-1 with TRBJ2-3; tentatively, D is TRBD1 or TRBD2 (6 bases each). This CDR3 region has 15 residues. Germline-derived CDR1 and CDR2 are MNHNS and SASEGT. V gave up 6 bases and J gave up 5 bases, with 18 bases separating them. The CDR3 region is CASSTYLGGQDTQYF. CDR3 coding DNA: TGTGCCAGCAGCACCTATCTGGGGGGCCAAGATACGCAGTATTTT.

This rearrangement joins TRBV6-4 to TRBJ1-5; D ambiguous. Trimming removed 6 bases from V and 4 bases from J, with 10 bases in between. Germline loops: CDR1 MRHNA, CDR2 SNTAGT. This CDR3 is 13 amino acids long. This CDR3 reads CASSEDVNQPQHF. For the CDR3, the DNA is TGTGCCAGCAGCGAGGACGTAAATCAGCCCCAGCATTTT.

The chain is built from TRBV19 and TRBJ1-1, with TRBD1 matching 9 bases. Germline assignment: CDR1 LNHDA and CDR2 SQIVND (reference sequence). CDR3 length: 14 residues. The ends lost 6 bases at V and 8 bases at J; junction bases unmatched: 10. The CDR3 reads CASRHTGGTGEAFF. The CDR3 DNA reads as TGTGCCAGTAGGCACACAGGGGGCACGGGGGAAGCTTTCTTT.

The rearrangement joins TRBV27 to TRBJ2-5; D is unresolved. Looked up from germline, CDR1 is MNHEY and CDR2 is SMNVEV (reference sequence). The length of the CDR3 is 12 residues. The V end lost 2 bases, the J end lost 4 bases, and 5 bases lay between the germline ends. This CDR3 reads CASSLRGETQYF. CDR3 sequence (DNA): TGTGCCAGCAGTTTACGTGGAGAGACCCAGTACTTC.

The CDR3 protein is CASTPTLVEGYEQYF. The DNA of the CDR3 is TGTGCCAGCACCCCAACCTTAGTGGAGGGATACGAGCAGTACTTC. The chain uses TRBV6-1 and TRBJ2-7; possibly TRBD2 for D (6 bases). The germline V gene has CDR1 MNHNS and CDR2 SASEGT. V was clipped by 7 bases and J by 4 bases, with 20 bases between them. This CDR3 is built from 15 residues.

The J gene is TRBJ2-3, the V gene TRBV10-3, with 9 bases fitting TRBD2. The CDR3 loop spans 16 amino acids. The ends lost 0 bases at V and 3 bases at J; junction bases unmatched: 4. The germline CDR1 and CDR2 sequences are ENHRY and SYGVKD. The CDR3 region is CAISESRLAGTDTQYF. Here the CDR3 DNA reads TGTGCCATCAGTGAGTCTCGGCTAGCGGGGACAGATACGCAGTATTTT.

This chain connects TRBV6-1 to TRBJ1-3; D is undetermined. Trimming stripped 5 bases from V and 4 bases from J, with 15 bases between. The CDR3 consists of 15 residues. The germline CDR1 and CDR2 sequences are MNHNS and SASEGT. The CDR3 spells CASSSYSRGGNTIYF. The DNA for the CDR3 is TGTGCCAGCAGTTCTTATTCCCGCGGCGGAAACACCATATATTTT.

V usage is TRBV6-4 and J usage is TRBJ1-1; D perhaps matches TRBD1 (6 bases). From germline, CDR1 is MRHNA and CDR2 SNTAGT. Deletions cut 0 bases from V and 11 bases from J, with 13 bases between. The CDR3 contains 13 residues. CDR3 amino acids: CASSDSITGRAFF. The CDR3 DNA follows: TGTGCCAGCAGTGACTCGATTACAGGGCGGGCTTTCTTT.

The V gene is TRBV5-1, the J gene TRBJ1-6; the D is unclear. CDR1 and CDR2 (germline): SGHRS, YFSETQ. CDR3 length equals 15 residues. V was shortened by 6 bases and J by 4 bases, with 14 bases between the two germline ends. CDR3 residues: CASTNRVSYNSPLHF. The CDR3 DNA sequence: TGCGCCAGCACTAATCGCGTCTCTTATAATTCACCCCTCCACTTT.

The J gene is TRBJ2-4, the V gene TRBV27; no clear D. Trimming cost V 2 bases and J 0 bases, with 5 bases left between them. There are 14 residues in the CDR3. Germline V lookup: CDR1 MNHEY, CDR2 SMNVEV (reference sequence). The CDR3 coding sequence is TGTGCCAGCAGTTTAAAACTAGCCAAAAACATTCAGTACTTC. Translation gives CASSLKLAKNIQYF.

This clone turned up a few times. The rearrangement links TRBV7-6 to TRBJ1-2; D remains unclear. The CDR3 runs 17 residues. Germline lookup yields CDR1 SGHVS and CDR2 FNYEAQ. V gave up 1 base and J gave up 8 bases, with 23 bases separating them. The CDR3 protein is CASSLGPMDVQARGYTF. CDR3 bases: TGTGCCAGCAGCTTAGGCCCTATGGACGTCCAAGCTCGGGGCTACACCTTC.

This clone was seen only a few times. J is TRBJ2-7 and V is TRBV9; no definite D call. Trimming cost V 10 bases and J 0 bases, with 14 bases left between them. The CDR3 totals 13 residues. The germline CDR1 and CDR2 sequences are SGDLS and YYNGEE. CDR3 in DNA: TGTGCCCTTTTGGGCTGCCTCTCCTACGAGCAGTACTTC. This translates into CALLGCLSYEQYF.

The chain couples TRBV6-1 to TRBJ2-2, with D unclear. The germline V gene encodes CDR1 MNHNS and CDR2 SASEGT. Trimming stripped 2 bases from V and 4 bases from J, with 5 bases between. This CDR3 has 13 residues. CDR3 region: CASSEQSTGELFF. The CDR3 DNA sequence: TGTGCCAGCAGTGAACAGTCCACCGGGGAGCTGTTTTTT.

This chain uses TRBV9 with TRBJ2-3; D unresolved. The CDR3 is 14 residues long. Looked up from germline, CDR1 is SGDLS and CDR2 is YYNGEE. The V gene lost 6 bases and the J gene lost 0 bases, with 11 bases spanning the gap. The CDR3 region is CASTPVGSTDTQYF. As DNA, the CDR3 is TGTGCCAGCACACCTGTTGGGAGCACAGATACGCAGTATTTT.

Only a few counts were recorded for this clone. The chain links TRBV7-3 to TRBJ1-6; D is ambiguous. The CDR3 loop spans 15 amino acids. Germline V gene lookup returns CDR1 SGHTA and CDR2 FQGTGA. The ends were cut back, 6 bases at V and 8 bases at J, with 17 bases in the middle. The CDR3 loop reads CASSLALGGDSPLHF. CDR3 coding DNA: TGTGCCAGCAGTTTAGCTCTTGGCGGGGATTCACCCCTCCACTTT.

V and J are TRBV4-2 and TRBJ2-3; possibly TRBD1 for D (6 bases). CDR1 and CDR2 from the germline V gene are LGHNA and YNFKEQ. V was trimmed by 0 bases and J by 1 base, leaving 8 bases between them. CDR3 size: 15 residues. The CDR3 region is CASSQEGGGTDTQYF. The CDR3 DNA is TGTGCCAGCAGCCAAGAAGGGGGAGGCACAGATACGCAGTATTTT.

This clone has only a few counts. It is unclear where the CDR3 begins or ends on the DNA, so no DNA is shown, and the CDR3 is as TCRdb lists it. The CDR3: CASSVGPGASNLYF. The chain has TRBV9 and TRBJ2-4; TRBD1 was called by the table and not checked on the DNA. The CDR3 is made up of 14 amino acids, end residues included. From germline, CDR1 is SGDLS and CDR2 YYNGEE.

V usage is TRBV15 and J usage is TRBJ2-3, with 10 bases that match TRBD2. V was clipped by 5 bases and J by 3 bases; unmatched bases: 2. CDR1 LNHNV and CDR2 YYDKDF come from the germline V gene (reference sequence). There are 14 residues in the CDR3. This CDR3 is CATSRSGRTDTQYF. The CDR3 DNA follows: TGTGCCACCAGCCGTAGCGGGAGGACAGATACGCAGTATTTT.

This chain joins TRBV18 and TRBJ2-5; D is possibly TRBD1 or TRBD2 (5 bases each). The end of the DNA fits TRBJ2-7 better, so the J call may be wrong. The CDR3 sequence is 13 residues long. Looked up from germline, CDR1 is KGHSH and CDR2 is LQKENI. Here the CDR3 DNA reads TGTGCCAGCTCGGCAGGGACGTCCTACGAGCAGTACTTC. Protein: CASSAGTSYEQYF.

The chain recombines TRBV6-4 with TRBJ2-1; 9 bases fit TRBD2. The CDR3 runs to 14 residues. Germline V CDR1 and CDR2: MRHNA, SNTAGT. The ends lost 9 bases at V and 6 bases at J; junction bases unmatched: 9. The CDR3 is CASSTAGGGNEQFF. CDR3 coding DNA: TGTGCCAGTTCCACGGCGGGAGGGGGCAATGAGCAGTTCTTC.

This chain joins TRBV7-2 and TRBJ2-3; 7 positions match TRBD2. The germline V gene has CDR1 SGHTA and CDR2 FQGNSA. V lost 1 base, J lost 3 bases, and 7 bases stayed unmatched. This CDR3 has 16 residues. CDR3 sequence (DNA): TGTGCCAGCAGCTTAGTTGCCAGCGGGGAAACAGATACGCAGTATTTT. This codes for CASSLVASGETDTQYF.

The rearrangement links TRBV28 to TRBJ1-1; D not resolved. The CDR3 totals 12 residues. Germline-derived CDR1 and CDR2 are MDHEN and SYDVKM. The V gene lost 3 bases and the J gene lost 0 bases, with 2 bases spanning the gap. CDR3 in amino acids: CASSLVNTEAFF. The CDR3 DNA reads TGTGCCAGCAGTTTGGTGAACACTGAAGCTTTCTTT. Full variable domain (missing parts from reference TRBV28 and TRBJ1-1): DVKVTQSSRYLVKRTGEKVFLECVQDMDHENMFWYRQDPGLGLRLIYFSYDVKMKEKGDIPEGYSVSREKKERFSLILESASTNQTSMYLCASSLVNTEAFFGQGTRLTVV.

This clone came up once. The chain uses TRBV19 and TRBJ2-3; TRBD2 matches 10 bases. J lost 6 bases, V lost 1 base, and 10 bases had no gene match. CDR3 length equals 17 residues. In germline, CDR1 is LNHDA, CDR2 SQIVND (reference sequence). CDR3 bases: TGTGCCAGTAGTATAGGCCTTCTAGCGGGGGCTCAGGATACGCAGTATTTT. Protein sequence: CASSIGLLAGAQDTQYF.

The gene calls are TRBV10-3 and TRBJ2-2; TRBD2 agrees at 10 bases. The germline gives CDR1 ENHRY, CDR2 SYGVKD. The CDR3 has 16 amino acids. V lost 9 bases, J lost 2 bases, and 9 bases stayed unmatched. The CDR3 bases are TGTGCCATGGCTCTGAGCGGGGGGGCCAACACCGGGGAGCTGTTTTTT. The encoded protein is CAMALSGGANTGELFF.

The rearrangement joins TRBV6-1 to TRBJ2-5; D may match TRBD1 or TRBD2 (6 bases each). Trimming shortened V by 8 bases and J by 5 bases, and 12 bases separated the two germline ends. The CDR3 is 12 residues long. Germline CDR1 and CDR2: MNHNS and SASEGT. The chain's CDR3 is CASGGQIETQYF. The CDR3 DNA reads as TGTGCCAGCGGGGGGCAAATTGAGACCCAGTACTTC.

V gene TRBV6-1 combines with J gene TRBJ2-3; D might be TRBD2 (5 bases). The CDR3 extends over 14 amino acids. Germline V gene lookup returns CDR1 MNHNS and CDR2 SASEGT. V shed 4 bases and J shed 0 bases, with 8 bases lying between them. CDR3 loop: CASSASGSTDTQYF. The CDR3 DNA follows: TGTGCCAGCAGTGCCTCGGGAAGCACAGATACGCAGTATTTT.

This clone was detected a few times. The V gene is TRBV6-4, the J gene TRBJ2-2; TRBD2 aligns across 9 bases. Germline-derived CDR1 and CDR2 are MRHNA and SNTAGT. The V gene end was trimmed by 4 bases and the J gene end by 2 bases; junction bases not matched to a gene: 2. The CDR3 loop spans 15 amino acids. The CDR3 nucleotides read TGTGCCAGCAGTGGGCTAGCGGGAAACACCGGGGAGCTGTTTTTT. It translates to CASSGLAGNTGELFF.